This TCR beta chain stems from a study of T cells in localized non-small cell lung cancer. Repertoires were generated with immunoSEQ multiplex PCR, while TCRdb's copy carries only in-frame clones and drops some. The repertoire holds approximately 72,000 clones, with 80% to 90% as singletons. This clone was seen once. Germline V lookup: CDR1 LNHDA, CDR2 SQIVND (reference sequence). The CDR3 runs 14 residues. The ends were cut back, 10 bases at V and 2 bases at J, with 15 bases in the middle. The genes are TRBV19 and TRBJ1-3; D is ambiguous. The sequencing used peripheral blood, collected before any cancer treatment. The source is a female donor aged 60 or older with stage I lung adenocarcinoma. CDR3 DNA: TGTGCCACTCAACTCGGGAAAACTGGAAACACCATATATTTT. It encodes CATQLGKTGNTIYF.